The TCR beta chain under discussion was sequenced for a study of regulatory T cells in long-lasting Graves disease. Building of the TCR beta libraries involved iRepertoire HTBI primers and Arm-PCR of CDR3 regions. From the multiplex PCR reads, TCRdb called clonotypes with MiXCR, one entry per CDR3 protein. The table shows hundreds of thousands of distinct CDR3 sequences, with around 20% occurring only once. As to time point: persistent/refractory GD, antithyroid drugs over 5 years with positive TRAb. Isolated PBMC RNA provided the starting material for the TCR library. Whole-study results and caveats: Newly diagnosed Graves' patients exceeded persistent ones in TCR diversity.

This clonotype occurred many times. Its antigen is still unknown. Trimming cost V 7 bases and J 3 bases, with 15 bases left between them. The germline V gene has CDR1 MDHEN and CDR2 SYDVKM. The CDR3 consists of 14 residues. The genes are TRBV28 and TRBJ2-5, with a tentative D call TRBD1 (8 bases). This clonotype was obtained from a female donor with Graves disease. Sequenced material: peripheral blood mononuclear cells (PBMCs), taken when the disease was refractory, from a patient treated with antithyroid drugs. CDR3 sequence reads: CASNPQGGEETQYF. CDR3 bases: TGTGCCAGCAATCCACAGGGGGGGGAAGAGACCCAGTACTTC.